The T cell receptor (beta chain) under discussion was sequenced for a study of T cell changes during pregnancy in multiple sclerosis. This clone showed up just once. Profiling relied on immunoSEQ multiplex PCR, and the TCRdb table lists in-frame clones only, not all of them. The profile shows just under 20,000 clones, roughly nine tenths of them singletons. Germline V gives CDR1 SQVTM, CDR2 ANQGSEA. V gave up 5 bases and J gave up 0 bases; unmatched junction bases: 2. This CDR3 region has 13 residues. Here the sequenced sample was CD8+ T cells from peripheral blood mononuclear cells, taken in the second trimester of pregnancy. The sequence was obtained from a female donor in good health, enrolled as a control in a pregnancy study. This rearrangement joins TRBV29-1 to TRBJ2-7, with 9 bases lining up with TRBD2. CDR3 DNA sequence: TGCAGCGTTTCTAGCGGGGCCTCCTACGAGCAGTACTTC. Its translation is CSVSSGASYEQYF.